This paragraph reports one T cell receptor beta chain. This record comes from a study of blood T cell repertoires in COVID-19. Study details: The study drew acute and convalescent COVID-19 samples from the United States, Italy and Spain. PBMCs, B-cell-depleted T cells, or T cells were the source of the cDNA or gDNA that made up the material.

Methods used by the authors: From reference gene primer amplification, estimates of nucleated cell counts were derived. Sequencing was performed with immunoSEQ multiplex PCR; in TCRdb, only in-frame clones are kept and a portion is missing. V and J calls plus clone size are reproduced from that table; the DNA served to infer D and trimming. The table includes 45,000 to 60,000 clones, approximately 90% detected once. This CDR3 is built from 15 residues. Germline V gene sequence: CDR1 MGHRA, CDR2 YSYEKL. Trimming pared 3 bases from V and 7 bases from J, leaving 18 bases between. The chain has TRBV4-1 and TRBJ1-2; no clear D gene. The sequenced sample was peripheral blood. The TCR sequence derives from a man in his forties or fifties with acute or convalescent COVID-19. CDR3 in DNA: TGCGCCAGCAGCCATCTGGAAGGAGTCGAGGGTGGCTACACCTTC. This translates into CASSHLEGVEGGYTF.